This is a list of T cell receptor beta chains from one sample in a study of identical twins. TCRdb re-called the 5' RACE reads with MiXCR, one entry per CDR3 protein. This sample yields more than 1.5 million distinct CDR3 sequences, of which under 35% are seen a single time; about 0.27% belongs to the top ten. Sample: cord blood. Every receptor here comes from a newborn girl in good health. Each CDR3 is given with its conserved first and last residue. A D gene is named only where the DNA matches it firmly. The size entry is marked missing in some rows and otherwise reads once, few, many or a size class.

j_call clone_size d_call v_call cdr3_nt cdr3_aa
TRBJ1-2 few TRBD1 TRBV18 TGTGCCAGCTCACACGAGCGACAGGGAAACTATGGCTACACCTTC CASSHERQGNYGYTF
TRBJ2-7 NA NA TRBV20-1 TGCAGTGCTAGAGACGTGGCAGGGCGGCCCTACGAGCAGTACTTC CSARDVAGRPYEQYF
TRBJ2-5 many NA TRBV20-1 TGCAGTGCTAGCGGGGCGCAAGAGACCCAGTACTTC CSASGAQETQYF
TRBJ1-4 few NA TRBV7-2 TGTGCCAGCAGCCCCCAATATGCAACTAATGAAAAACTGTTTTTT CASSPQYATNEKLFF
TRBJ2-3 NA TRBD2 TRBV10-3 TGTGCCATCAGTGGGGGACTAGCGGGAGTCGCAGATACGCAGTATTTT CAISGGLAGVADTQYF
TRBJ2-1 NA TRBD2 TRBV4-2 TGTGCCAGCAGCCAAGATCGGCGAGCGGGGGACAATGAGCAGTTCTTC CASSQDRRAGDNEQFF
TRBJ2-3 NA NA TRBV10-3 TGTGCCATCAGTGAGTCTGGGGGAGCCGCGGATAGCACAGATACGCAGTATTTT CAISESGGAADSTDTQYF
TRBJ1-2 NA TRBD1 TRBV27 TGTGCCAGCAGTTTTTCGCCGACAGGGGGCGGCTATGGCTACACCTTC CASSFSPTGGGYGYTF
TRBJ2-1 NA NA TRBV7-6 TGTGCCAGCAGCTTAGCCCAGGGTAGATCAAACAATGAGCAGTTCTTC CASSLAQGRSNNEQFF
TRBJ1-5 few NA TRBV27 TGTGCCAGCAGAGAGGGGCGTCCTAATCAGCCCCAGCATTTT CASREGRPNQPQHF
TRBJ2-3 many TRBD2 TRBV5-1 TGCGCCAGCAGCTTGGTAGCGGGACCAGATACGCAGTATTTT CASSLVAGPDTQYF
TRBJ2-7 NA NA TRBV2 TGTGCCAGCAGTGAAGAGGCGTTAGATTACGAGCAGTACTTC CASSEEALDYEQYF
TRBJ2-3 few NA TRBV2 TGTGCCAGCGGGACCTTCACAGATACGCAGTATTTT CASGTFTDTQYF
TRBJ2-1 NA TRBD2 TRBV28 TGTGCCAGCAGGCCGACTAGCGGGACCAAGAGCTCCTACAATGAGCAGTTCTTC CASRPTSGTKSSYNEQFF
TRBJ2-7 many NA TRBV29-1 TGCAGCGTTGAGCGGAGCTCCTACGAGCAGTACTTC CSVERSSYEQYF
TRBJ2-1 few TRBD2 TRBV11-2 TGTGCCAGCGGTCTCGTGCGGGGGGACCGAATCGCCTACAATGAGCAGTTCTTC CASGLVRGDRIAYNEQFF
TRBJ2-3 NA TRBD2 TRBV5-1 TGCGCCAGCAGCTTGGGGACTAGCGGGGTAGATACGCAGTATTTT CASSLGTSGVDTQYF
TRBJ2-6 few NA TRBV3-1 TGTGCCAGCAGCCAAGCTGGGGTCAACGTCCTGACTTTC CASSQAGVNVLTF
TRBJ1-1 NA TRBD1 TRBV25-1 TGTGCCAGCAGTGAATCAAGACAGGGAGGCACTGAAGCTTTCTTT CASSESRQGGTEAFF
TRBJ1-2 NA NA TRBV20-1 TGCAGTGCTTACATACCGAGCGGGTATGGCTACACCTTC CSAYIPSGYGYTF
TRBJ2-7 NA NA TRBV7-2 TGTGCCAGCAGCTTAGAGCCGGGGCGGGATCATAATCAGCAGTACTTC CASSLEPGRDHNQQYF
TRBJ2-1 NA NA TRBV21-1 TGTGCCAACCCAAACACTAGCGGGTACAATGAGCAGTTCTTC CANPNTSGYNEQFF
TRBJ1-2 many NA TRBV4-2 TGTGCCAGCAGCCAAGCCGGGACAAACTATGGCTACACCTTC CASSQAGTNYGYTF
TRBJ1-6 few NA TRBV6-5 TGTGCCAGCAGTTACTCGACCGTCAGACGACCCCTCCACTTT CASSYSTVRRPLHF
TRBJ2-4 few TRBD2 TRBV5-1 TGCGCCAGCAGCTGGCCCTCGGGTGGTAGCGGGAGCGCGCTAGCCAAAAACATTCAGTACTTC CASSWPSGGSGSALAKNIQYF
TRBJ2-1 NA TRBD2 TRBV12-3/TRBV12-4 TGTGCCAGCAGTCGTAGCGGGAGGGATCGGAGGGAGCAGTTCTTC CASSRSGRDRREQFF
TRBJ2-7 few NA TRBV25-1 TGTGCCAGCAGTGAATCGGACTCCTACGAGCAGTACTTC CASSESDSYEQYF
TRBJ2-3 NA TRBD1 TRBV5-1 TGCGCCAGCAGCTACCGACAGGGCCTACACACAGATACGCAGTATTTT CASSYRQGLHTDTQYF
TRBJ2-1 NA TRBD2 TRBV6-6 TGTGCCAGCAGTTACTCGGCAAGCGGGAGGCTCGGCAATGAGCAGTTCTTC CASSYSASGRLGNEQFF
TRBJ2-1 once TRBD1 TRBV30 TGTGCCTGGAGTGTAGGGGACAGGGACAATGAGCAGTTCTTC CAWSVGDRDNEQFF
TRBJ2-7 many NA TRBV6-5 TGTGCCAGCAGTCCCCACCGGGACACCTACGAGCAGTACTTC CASSPHRDTYEQYF
TRBJ2-2 few NA TRBV29-1 TGCAGCGTGGGTGACGGGACTTACGGGACCGGGGAGCTGTTTTTT CSVGDGTYGTGELFF
TRBJ2-2 NA TRBD1 TRBV4-1 TGCGCCAGCAGCCAAGACGGGACAGGGAGTGTGAGTGTAGGGGAGCTGTTTTTT CASSQDGTGSVSVGELFF
TRBJ1-4 NA NA TRBV6-1 TGTGCCAGCAGTGTAGGAGGGACAACTAATGAAAAACTGTTTTTT CASSVGGTTNEKLFF
TRBJ2-5 NA TRBD2 TRBV13 TGTGCCAGCAGCCCGGGACTAGTTGCGGAGACCCAGTACTTC CASSPGLVAETQYF
TRBJ1-2 NA NA TRBV28 TGTGCCAGCAGTTTTGGCCCACTCTCAGGGGCCTATGGCTACACCTTC CASSFGPLSGAYGYTF
TRBJ1-2 NA NA TRBV6-6 TGTGCCAGCAGTTACTCATTAACAGGGAACCCTAACTATGGCTACACCTTC CASSYSLTGNPNYGYTF
TRBJ2-7 many TRBD2 TRBV11-2 TGTGCCAGCAGGCTGACTAGCGGAGACTACGAGCAGTACTTC CASRLTSGDYEQYF
TRBJ2-7 few TRBD1 TRBV20-1 TGCAGTGCTAGTCCCAGGGACAGCGTCCATGGTTGGAGCTACGAGCAGTACTTC CSASPRDSVHGWSYEQYF
TRBJ2-7 many TRBD1 TRBV28 TGTGCCAGCAACCCTTCAGGGGGTATCTACGAGCAGTACTTC CASNPSGGIYEQYF
TRBJ2-1 NA TRBD2 TRBV20-1 TGCAGTGCTAGAGCGACGGGGAGGGTCTACAATGAGCAGTTCTTC CSARATGRVYNEQFF
TRBJ2-6 NA NA TRBV9 TGTGCCAGCAGCGTAGGTATTGGGGCCAACGTCCTGACTTTC CASSVGIGANVLTF
TRBJ2-3 NA TRBD2 TRBV7-8 TGTGCCAGCAGCTTCAATTCTCTAGCGGGATTCACAGATACGCAGTATTTT CASSFNSLAGFTDTQYF
TRBJ2-3 few NA TRBV3-1 TGTGCCAGCAGCCAAATTCAGGGCTACACAGATACGCAGTATTTT CASSQIQGYTDTQYF
TRBJ1-3 NA TRBD1 TRBV12-3/TRBV12-4 TGTGCCAGCAGTTCGGACAGGGGCCCTGGAAACACCATATATTTT CASSSDRGPGNTIYF
TRBJ1-1 NA TRBD1 TRBV6-1 TGTGCCAGCAGTGATCTAAGCCGGGACAGGGTTCTCGCTTTCTTT CASSDLSRDRVLAFF
TRBJ2-5 NA NA TRBV5-1 TGCGCCAGCAGCTTGGGGGTGACGGTGAGGGTCGAGACCCAGTACTTC CASSLGVTVRVETQYF
TRBJ1-1 NA NA TRBV5-1 TGCGCCAGCAAAGGGTCCCTTTCGGAGGGTAACACTGGAGCTTTCTTT CASKGSLSEGNTGAFF
TRBJ2-7 NA TRBD2 TRBV2 TGTGCCAGCAGTGAAGCGCCTAGCGGGAAGTACTACGAGCAGTACTTC CASSEAPSGKYYEQYF